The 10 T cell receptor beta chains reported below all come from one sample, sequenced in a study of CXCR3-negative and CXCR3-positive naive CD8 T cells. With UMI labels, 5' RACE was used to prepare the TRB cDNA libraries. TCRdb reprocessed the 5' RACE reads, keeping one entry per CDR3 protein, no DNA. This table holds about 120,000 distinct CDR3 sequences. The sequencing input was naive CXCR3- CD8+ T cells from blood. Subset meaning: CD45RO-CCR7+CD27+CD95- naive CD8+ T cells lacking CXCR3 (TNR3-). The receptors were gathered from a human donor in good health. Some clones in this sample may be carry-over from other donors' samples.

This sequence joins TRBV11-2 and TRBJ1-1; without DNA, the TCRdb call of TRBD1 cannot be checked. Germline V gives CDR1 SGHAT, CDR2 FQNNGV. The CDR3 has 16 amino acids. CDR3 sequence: CASSLATGTGRTEAFF. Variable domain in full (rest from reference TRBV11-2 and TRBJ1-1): EAGVAQSPRYKIIEKRQSVAFWCNPISGHATLYWYQQILGQGPKLLIQFQNNGVVDDSQLPKDRFSAERLKGVDSTLKIQPAKLEDSAVYLCASSLATGTGRTEAFFGQGTRLTVV.

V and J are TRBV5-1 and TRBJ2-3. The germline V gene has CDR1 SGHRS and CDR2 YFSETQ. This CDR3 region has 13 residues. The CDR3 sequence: CASSLDLSDTQYF. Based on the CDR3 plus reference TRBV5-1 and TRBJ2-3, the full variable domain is KAGVTQTPRYLIKTRGQQVTLSCSPISGHRSVSWYQQTPGQGLQFLFEYFSETQRNKGNFPGRFSGRQFSNSRSEMNVSTLELGDSALYLCASSLDLSDTQYFGPGTRLTVL.

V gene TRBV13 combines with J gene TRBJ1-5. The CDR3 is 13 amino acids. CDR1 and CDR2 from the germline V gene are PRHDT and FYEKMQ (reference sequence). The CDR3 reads CARSFEGGQPQHF.

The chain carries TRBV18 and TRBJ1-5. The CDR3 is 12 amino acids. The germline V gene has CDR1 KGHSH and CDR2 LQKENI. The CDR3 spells CASWRDNQPQHF.

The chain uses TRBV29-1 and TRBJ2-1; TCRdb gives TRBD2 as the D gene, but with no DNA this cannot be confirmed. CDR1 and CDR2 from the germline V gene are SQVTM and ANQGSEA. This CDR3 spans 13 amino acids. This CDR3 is CSVGTSGSIEQFF.

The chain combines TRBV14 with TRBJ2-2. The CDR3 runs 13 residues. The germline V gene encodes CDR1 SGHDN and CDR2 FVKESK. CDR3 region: CASSQEHTGELFF.

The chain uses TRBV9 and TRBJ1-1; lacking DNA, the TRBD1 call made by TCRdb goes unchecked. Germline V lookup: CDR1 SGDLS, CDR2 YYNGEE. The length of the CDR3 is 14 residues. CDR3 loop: CASSERTGNTEAFF.

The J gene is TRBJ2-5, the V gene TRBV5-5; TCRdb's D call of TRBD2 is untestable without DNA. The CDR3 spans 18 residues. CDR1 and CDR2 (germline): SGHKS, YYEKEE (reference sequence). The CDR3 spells CASSSSYPIAGAQETQYF.

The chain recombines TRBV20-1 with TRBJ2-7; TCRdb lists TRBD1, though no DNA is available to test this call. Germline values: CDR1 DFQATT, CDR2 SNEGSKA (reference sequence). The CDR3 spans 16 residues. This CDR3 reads CSARERERGHSYEQYF.

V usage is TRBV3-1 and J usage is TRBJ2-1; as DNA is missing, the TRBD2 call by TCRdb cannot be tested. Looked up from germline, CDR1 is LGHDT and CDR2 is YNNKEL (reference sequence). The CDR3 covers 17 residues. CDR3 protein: CASSPRTSGSSYNEQFF.